These 20 T cell receptor beta chains originate from one sample sequenced in a study of a mutant IDH1 vaccine in newly diagnosed glioma. Antigen specificity for these receptors is unknown. The table came from immunoSEQ multiplex PCR; TCRdb's copy has only in-frame clones and leaves some out. The sample has about 26,000 clones, roughly 85% seen once. Time point in this sample: week 35, safety follow-up. Doses comprised 300 ug of mutant IDH1 20-mer peptide each, plus topical imiquimod. The sequences come from PBMCs, collected from a glioma patient whose treatment included an IDH1 peptide vaccine. The source of these receptors is a man between 25 and 39 years old with glioma.

The gene calls are TRBV5-1 and TRBJ1-1, with D hard to call. V was clipped by 1 base and J by 0 bases, with 4 bases between them. CDR3 length: 13 residues. Germline CDR1 SGHRS, CDR2 YFSETQ. CDR3 nucleotide sequence: TGCGCCAGCAGCTTGCAGCTGAACACTGAAGCTTTCTTT. Translated: CASSLQLNTEAFF.

The chain joins TRBV6-5 to TRBJ2-7; 11 nucleotides line up with TRBD1. The CDR3 extends over 15 amino acids. Germline values: CDR1 MNHEY, CDR2 SVGAGI. J lost 6 bases, V lost 6 bases, and 10 bases had no gene match. Here the CDR3 reads CASSRGRTGGGEQYF. In nucleotides, the CDR3 is TGTGCCAGCAGCCGGGGGAGGACAGGGGGCGGCGAGCAGTACTTC.

This rearrangement joins TRBV19 to TRBJ2-2; 7 bases are shared with TRBD2. The CDR3 contains 16 residues. Trimming cost V 7 bases and J 4 bases; bases outside gene matches: 12. Germline lookup yields CDR1 LNHDA and CDR2 SQIVND (reference sequence). The CDR3 sequence is CASKIRRERGTGELFF. DNA of the CDR3: TGTGCCAGTAAGATCCGCCGGGAGCGGGGCACCGGGGAGCTGTTTTTT.

This clone occurred once. The CDR3 spells CAWRGGGSSYNEQFF. In DNA, the CDR3 is TGTGCCTGGAGGGGGGGAGGGTCCTCCTACAATGAGCAGTTCTTC. The rearrangement links TRBV30 to TRBJ2-1, with 7 nucleotides matching TRBD2. This CDR3 contains 15 residues. The V gene end was trimmed by 3 bases and the J gene end by 0 bases; junction bases not matched to a gene: 5. CDR1 and CDR2 (germline): GTSNPN, SVGIG (reference sequence).

This chain connects TRBV5-1 to TRBJ2-2; a possible D gene is TRBD1 (6 bases). Trimming pared 1 base from V and 1 base from J, leaving 8 bases between. CDR1 and CDR2 from the germline V gene are SGHRS and YFSETQ. CDR3 size: 15 residues. CDR3 sequence: CASSLWGRNTGELFF. The CDR3 nucleotides are TGCGCCAGCAGCTTGTGGGGGCGGAACACCGGGGAGCTGTTTTTT.

The chain couples TRBV27 to TRBJ1-2; D gene ambiguous. The V gene's germline CDR1 is MNHEY and CDR2 SMNVEV (reference sequence). This CDR3 has 13 amino acids. The V end was cut by 5 bases, the J end by 2 bases, with 9 bases between. CDR3 sequence: CASSPRINYGYTF. In DNA, the CDR3 is TGTGCCAGCAGTCCTCGGATCAACTATGGCTACACCTTC.

The genes are TRBV7-8 and TRBJ1-2; possible D gene TRBD1, 5 bases. Per germline, CDR1 SGHVS and CDR2 FQNEAQ. V dropped 4 bases and J dropped 2 bases, with 11 bases sitting between them. The CDR3 has 14 residues. The CDR3 spells CASSSTGGNYGYTF. As DNA, the CDR3 is TGTGCCAGCAGCTCCACAGGCGGCAACTATGGCTACACCTTC.

The V and J genes are TRBV30 and TRBJ2-3, with 10 bases aligning to TRBD2. J gave up 2 bases and V 3 bases, and 2 bases lay outside the gene matches. CDR1 is GTSNPN and CDR2 is SVGIG in the germline V gene (reference sequence). The CDR3 length is 14 residues. CDR3 protein: CAWRLAGNTDTQYF. The CDR3 bases are TGTGCCTGGAGACTAGCGGGAAACACAGATACGCAGTATTTT.

The CDR3 loop reads CASSYSRQPNQPQHF. CDR3 nucleotide sequence: TGTGCCAGCAGTTACTCGAGACAGCCCAATCAGCCCCAGCATTTT. V is TRBV6-5 and J is TRBJ1-5; tentatively, D is TRBD1 (5 bases). Germline values: CDR1 MNHEY, CDR2 SVGAGI. Trimming shortened V by 0 bases and J by 3 bases, and 9 bases separated the two germline ends. The CDR3 contains 15 residues.

This CDR3 is CASSLDGYGYTF. The CDR3 DNA reads as TGTGCCAGCAGCTTAGACGGCTATGGCTACACCTTC. The rearrangement uses TRBV5-4 and TRBJ1-2; D is ambiguous. V lost 2 bases to trimming and J lost 4 bases, with 6 bases between them. The germline V gene encodes CDR1 SGHNT and CDR2 YYREEE (reference sequence). This CDR3 is built from 12 residues.

The J gene is TRBJ2-1, the V gene TRBV5-1; the match to TRBD2 covers 10 bases. The germline V gene has CDR1 SGHRS and CDR2 YFSETQ. This CDR3 spans 15 amino acids. V gave up 2 bases and J gave up 4 bases; unmatched junction bases: 3. The CDR3 is CASSFLAGEYNEQFF. In DNA, the CDR3 is TGCGCCAGCAGCTTCCTAGCGGGGGAGTACAATGAGCAGTTCTTC.

This clone was observed once. The V and J genes are TRBV27 and TRBJ2-1, with TRBD1 identical over 11 bases. This CDR3 is 15 amino acids long. Germline V gene lookup returns CDR1 MNHEY and CDR2 SMNVEV (reference sequence). V trimming: 4 bases; J trimming: 5 bases; junction bases outside the gene matches: 4. CDR3 loop: CASSSGTGGNNEQFF. CDR3 DNA: TGTGCCAGCAGTTCCGGGACAGGGGGGAACAATGAGCAGTTCTTC.

This clone has a handful of counts. The chain combines TRBV7-2 with TRBJ2-1; no clear D gene. The CDR3 spans 13 residues. The germline V gene has CDR1 SGHTA and CDR2 FQGNSA. V was clipped by 1 base and J by 5 bases, with 6 bases between them. The CDR3 reads CASSLVGNNEQFF. The CDR3 nucleotides are TGTGCCAGCAGCTTAGTAGGGAACAATGAGCAGTTCTTC. Full variable domain (rest looked up from reference TRBV7-2 and TRBJ2-1): GAGVSQSPSNKVTEKGKDVELRCDPISGHTALYWYRQSLGQGLEFLIYFQGNSAPDKSGLPSDRFSAERTGGSVSTLTIQRTQQEDSAVYLCASSLVGNNEQFFGPGTRLTVL.

The chain is built from TRBV5-1 and TRBJ2-3; D not resolved. This CDR3 spans 14 amino acids. V dropped 3 bases and J dropped 0 bases, with 8 bases sitting between them. Germline V gene data show CDR1 as SGHRS and CDR2 as YFSETQ. DNA for the CDR3: TGCGCCAGCAGCTACCAGTATAGCACAGATACGCAGTATTTT. This translates into CASSYQYSTDTQYF.

The CDR3 loop is CAWSLSQGANYEQYF. The CDR3 nucleotides read TGTGCCTGGTCTCTCTCACAGGGGGCGAACTACGAGCAGTACTTC. The V call is TRBV30, the J call TRBJ2-7; 9 bases match TRBD1. Germline CDR1 GTSNPN, CDR2 SVGIG (reference sequence). The junction had 11 bases not matched to a gene; V was cut back by 5 bases and J by 3 bases. This CDR3 region has 15 residues.

The chain is built from TRBV4-2 and TRBJ2-2; 7 nucleotides agree with TRBD2. V gave up 1 base and J gave up 1 base; unmatched junction bases: 3. This CDR3 is 16 amino acids long. In germline, CDR1 is LGHNA, CDR2 YNFKEQ. DNA for the CDR3: TGTGCCAGCAGCCAAGGCGCGGGAGTGAACACCGGGGAGCTGTTTTTT. Protein: CASSQGAGVNTGELFF.

The chain couples TRBV9 to TRBJ2-7, with D perhaps matching TRBD2 (7 bases). CDR1 is SGDLS, CDR2 YYNGEE, per germline. CDR3 length equals 14 residues. V lost 4 bases and J lost 5, with 16 bases in between. The CDR3 sequence: CASSPPGGSHEQYF. CDR3 coding DNA: TGTGCCAGCAGCCCACCGGGGGGCTCGCACGAGCAGTACTTC.

The chain recombines TRBV19 with TRBJ1-5; no firm D call. Germline CDR1 LNHDA, CDR2 SQIVND (reference sequence). The ends were cut back, 6 bases at V and 0 bases at J, with 18 bases in the middle. The CDR3 has 17 amino acids. The CDR3 here is CASRDPRASYSNQPQHF. Written as DNA, the CDR3 is TGTGCCAGTAGGGACCCCCGGGCAAGCTATAGCAATCAGCCCCAGCATTTT.

This chain links TRBV2 with TRBJ1-5; possibly TRBD1 for D (5 bases). Trimming cost V 6 bases and J 7 bases, with 16 bases left between them. The CDR3 consists of 14 residues. Germline V gene sequence: CDR1 SNHLY, CDR2 FYNNEI. The CDR3 DNA is TGTGCCAGCAGGGGAACGGCAAGGGGCCAGCCCCAGCATTTT. Amino acid sequence: CASRGTARGQPQHF.

The J gene is TRBJ1-2, the V gene TRBV30; 7 bases are shared with TRBD1. Per germline, CDR1 GTSNPN and CDR2 SVGIG (reference sequence). The CDR3 contains 13 residues. V shed 2 bases, J shed 5 bases, and the junction held 5 bases outside the gene matches. The CDR3 DNA reads TGTGCCTGGAGTAGGGGGCAACGGTATGGCTACACCTTC. Translation: CAWSRGQRYGYTF.